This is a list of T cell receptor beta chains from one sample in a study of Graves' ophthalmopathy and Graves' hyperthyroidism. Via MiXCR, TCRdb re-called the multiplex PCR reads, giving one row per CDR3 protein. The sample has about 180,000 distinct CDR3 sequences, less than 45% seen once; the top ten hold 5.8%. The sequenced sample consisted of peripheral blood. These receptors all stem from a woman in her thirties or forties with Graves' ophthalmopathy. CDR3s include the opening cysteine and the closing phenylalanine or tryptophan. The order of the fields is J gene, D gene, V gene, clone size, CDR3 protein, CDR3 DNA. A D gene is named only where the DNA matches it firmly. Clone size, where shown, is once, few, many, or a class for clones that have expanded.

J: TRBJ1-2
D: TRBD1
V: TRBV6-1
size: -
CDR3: CASSTDRGNYGYTF
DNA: TGTGCCAGCAGCACTGACAGGGGAAACTATGGCTACACCTTC

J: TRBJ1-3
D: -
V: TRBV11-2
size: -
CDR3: CASSPNFSGNTIYF
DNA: TGTGCCAGCAGTCCAAACTTCTCTGGAAACACCATATATTTT

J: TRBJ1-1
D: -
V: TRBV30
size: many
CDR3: CAWSVYHKPNTEAFF
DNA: TGTGCCTGGAGTGTTTATCACAAACCGAACACTGAAGCTTTCTTT

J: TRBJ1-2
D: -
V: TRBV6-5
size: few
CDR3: CASSSGNHGYTF
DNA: TGTGCCAGCAGTTCAGGAAATCATGGCTACACCTTC

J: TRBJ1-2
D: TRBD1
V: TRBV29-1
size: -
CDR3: CSVWTGKHGYTF
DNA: TGCAGCGTCTGGACAGGGAAACATGGCTACACCTTC

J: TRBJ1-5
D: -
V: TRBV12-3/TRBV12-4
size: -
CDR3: CASSLLGLNQPQHF
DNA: TGTGCCAGCAGTTTACTGGGGCTCAATCAGCCCCAGCATTTT

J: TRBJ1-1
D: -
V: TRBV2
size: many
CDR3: CASSEDTRVTEAFF
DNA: TGTGCCAGCAGTGAAGACACGAGGGTCACTGAAGCTTTCTTT

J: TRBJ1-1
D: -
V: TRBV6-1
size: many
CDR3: CASSEDRANTEAFF
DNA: TGTGCCAGCAGTGAAGACAGGGCGAACACTGAAGCTTTCTTT

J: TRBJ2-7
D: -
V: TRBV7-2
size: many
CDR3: CASSLGGPQYF
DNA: TGTGCCAGCAGCTTAGGCGGGCCGCAGTACTTC

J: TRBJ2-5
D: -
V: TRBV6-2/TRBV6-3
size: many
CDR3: CASSYSRLRGETQYF
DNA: TGTGCCAGCAGTTACTCCCGACTTAGAGGAGAGACCCAGTACTTC

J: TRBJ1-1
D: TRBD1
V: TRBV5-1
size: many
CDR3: CASSGTGGTEAFF
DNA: TGCGCCAGCAGCGGAACAGGGGGCACTGAAGCTTTCTTT

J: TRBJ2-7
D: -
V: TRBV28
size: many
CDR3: CASSFYRAFPYEQYF
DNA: TGTGCCAGCAGTTTTTACAGGGCCTTCCCCTACGAGCAGTACTTC

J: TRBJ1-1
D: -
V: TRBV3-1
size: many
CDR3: CASSQVSGNTEAFF
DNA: TGTGCCAGCAGCCAAGTTTCCGGGAACACTGAAGCTTTCTTT

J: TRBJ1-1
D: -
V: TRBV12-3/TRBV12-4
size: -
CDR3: CASSLAAGSGTEAFF
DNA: TGTGCCAGCAGTTTAGCGGCGGGCTCTGGGACTGAAGCTTTCTTT

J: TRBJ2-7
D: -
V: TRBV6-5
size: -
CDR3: CASSSVLYEQYF
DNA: TGTGCCAGCAGTTCAGTTCTTTACGAGCAGTACTTC

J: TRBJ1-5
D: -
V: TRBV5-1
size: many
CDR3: CASSLVGNQPQHF
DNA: TGTGCCAGCAGCTTAGTGGGGAATCAGCCCCAGCATTTT

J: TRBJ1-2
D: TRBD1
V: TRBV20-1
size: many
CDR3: CSSQDRALYGYTF
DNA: TGCAGCTCCCAGGACAGGGCCCTCTATGGCTACACCTTC

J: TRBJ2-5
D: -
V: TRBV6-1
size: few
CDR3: CASSEAGLFQETQYF
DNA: TGTGCCAGCAGTGAAGCAGGGTTATTCCAAGAGACCCAGTACTTC

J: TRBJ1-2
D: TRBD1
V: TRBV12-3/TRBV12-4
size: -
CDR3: CASSFYRGLGYTF
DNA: TGTGCCAGCAGTTTTTACAGGGGTTTAGGCTACACCTTC

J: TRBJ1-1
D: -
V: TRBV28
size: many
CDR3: CASSPHSTVNTEAFF
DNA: TGTGCCAGCAGTCCCCACTCGACAGTGAACACTGAAGCTTTCTTT

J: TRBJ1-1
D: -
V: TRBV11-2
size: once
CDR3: CASSSRVRHSNTEAFF
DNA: TGTGCCAGCAGCTCACGAGTTCGACACTCGAACACTGAAGCTTTCTTT

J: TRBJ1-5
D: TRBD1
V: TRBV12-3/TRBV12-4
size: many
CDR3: CASSRDRSNQPQHF
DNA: TGTGCCAGCAGTCGGGACAGGAGCAATCAGCCCCAGCATTTT

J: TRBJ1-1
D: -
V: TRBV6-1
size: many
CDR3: CASRKEGYTEAFF
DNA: TGTGCCAGCAGGAAAGAGGGTTACACTGAAGCTTTCTTT

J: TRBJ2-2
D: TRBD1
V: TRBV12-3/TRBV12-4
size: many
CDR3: CASSSTGFTGELFF
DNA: TGTGCCAGCAGTTCGACAGGGTTCACCGGGGAGCTGTTTTTT

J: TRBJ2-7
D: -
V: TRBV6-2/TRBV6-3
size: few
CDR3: CASSLTRPYEQYF
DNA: TGTGCCAGCAGTCTTACAAGACCCTACGAGCAGTACTTC

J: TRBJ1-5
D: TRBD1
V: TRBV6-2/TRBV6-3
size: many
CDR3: CASSPGTGSQPQHF
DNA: TGTGCCAGCAGCCCCGGGACAGGGTCGCAGCCCCAGCATTTT

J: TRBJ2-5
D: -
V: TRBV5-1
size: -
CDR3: CASGKEETQYF
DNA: TGCGCCAGCGGCAAGGAAGAGACCCAGTACTTC

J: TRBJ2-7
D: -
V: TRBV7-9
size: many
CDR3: CASTQDFYEQYF
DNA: TGTGCCAGCACCCAAGACTTCTACGAGCAGTACTTC

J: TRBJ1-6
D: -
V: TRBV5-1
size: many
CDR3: CASSVTGWNSPLHF
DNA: TGCGCCAGCAGCGTTACAGGGTGGAATTCACCCCTCCACTTT

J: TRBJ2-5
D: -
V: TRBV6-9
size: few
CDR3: CASSTGSLETQYF
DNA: TGTGCCAGCAGCACAGGGAGTTTGGAGACCCAGTACTTC

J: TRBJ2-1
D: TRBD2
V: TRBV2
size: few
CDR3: CASSAPGLAGAWEQFF
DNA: TGTGCCAGCAGTGCCCCGGGACTAGCGGGAGCCTGGGAGCAGTTCTTC

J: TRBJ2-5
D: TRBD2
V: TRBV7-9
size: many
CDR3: CASSQPTSGKETQYF
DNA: TGTGCCAGCAGCCAACCTACTAGCGGGAAAGAGACCCAGTACTTC

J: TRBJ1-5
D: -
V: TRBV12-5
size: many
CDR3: CASGLTLEPQHF
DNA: TGTGCTAGTGGTTTGACTCTGGAGCCCCAGCATTTT

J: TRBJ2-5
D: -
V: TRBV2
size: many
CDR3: CASSVGMGKTQYF
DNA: TGTGCCAGCAGTGTAGGGATGGGCAAGACCCAGTACTTC

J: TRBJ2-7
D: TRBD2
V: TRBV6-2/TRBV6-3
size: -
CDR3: CASIKPGTSSYEQYF
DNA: TGTGCCAGCATTAAACCCGGGACTAGCTCCTACGAGCAGTACTTC

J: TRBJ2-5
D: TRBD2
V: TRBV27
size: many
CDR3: CASSPLDLAGGQETQYF
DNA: TGTGCCAGCAGTCCCCTCGATCTAGCGGGCGGTCAAGAGACCCAGTACTTC

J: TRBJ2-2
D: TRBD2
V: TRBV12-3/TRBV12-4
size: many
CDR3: CASSPRLAENTGELFF
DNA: TGTGCCAGCAGCCCTAGACTAGCAGAGAACACCGGGGAGCTGTTTTTT

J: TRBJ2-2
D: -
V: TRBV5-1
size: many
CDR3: CASSFPGAGELFF
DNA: TGCGCCAGCAGTTTTCCAGGTGCCGGGGAGCTGTTTTTT

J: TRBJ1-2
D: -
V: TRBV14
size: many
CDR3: CASSLMYRESYTF
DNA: TGTGCCAGCAGTCTGATGTACAGGGAAAGCTACACCTTC

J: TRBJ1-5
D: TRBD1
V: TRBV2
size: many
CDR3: CASSHRGGMGQPRHF
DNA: TGTGCCAGCAGTCACAGGGGAGGTATGGGTCAGCCCCGGCATTTT

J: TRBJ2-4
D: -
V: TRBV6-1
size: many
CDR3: CASSPHPGPKNIQYF
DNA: TGTGCCAGCAGCCCCCATCCAGGGCCCAAAAACATTCAGTACTTC

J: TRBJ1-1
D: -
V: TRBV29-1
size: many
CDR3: CSVEVGWVNTEAFF
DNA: TGCAGCGTTGAAGTTGGGTGGGTGAACACTGAAGCTTTCTTT

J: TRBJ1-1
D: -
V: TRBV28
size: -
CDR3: CASGPGSLGAFF
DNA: TGTGCCAGCGGCCCCGGGTCCCTTGGGGCTTTCTTT

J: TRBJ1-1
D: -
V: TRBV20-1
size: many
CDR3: CSARDQDGNTEAFF
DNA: TGCAGTGCTAGAGATCAGGACGGGAACACTGAAGCTTTCTTT

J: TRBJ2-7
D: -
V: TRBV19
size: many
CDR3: CASSISSGEPYEQYF
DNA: TGTGCCAGTAGTATTTCTTCGGGCGAACCCTACGAGCAGTACTTC

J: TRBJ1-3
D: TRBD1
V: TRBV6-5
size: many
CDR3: CASSSPTGSSGNTIYF
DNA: TGTGCCAGCAGTTCCCCGACAGGGAGCTCTGGAAACACCATATATTTT

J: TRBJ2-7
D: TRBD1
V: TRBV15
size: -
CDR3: CATNSGQDSYEQYF
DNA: TGTGCCACCAATTCAGGACAGGACTCCTACGAGCAGTACTTC

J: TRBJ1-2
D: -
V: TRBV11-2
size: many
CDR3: CASSPAVRDTYGYTF
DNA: TGTGCCAGCAGCCCGGCGGTCAGGGATACATATGGCTACACCTTC

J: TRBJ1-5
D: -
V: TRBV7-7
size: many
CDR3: CASSLDLGQPQHF
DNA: TGTGCTAGCAGCTTAGATCTTGGGCAGCCCCAGCATTTT

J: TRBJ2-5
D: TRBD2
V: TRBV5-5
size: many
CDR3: CASSSQAGVGETQYF
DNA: TGTGCCAGCAGCTCTCAAGCGGGGGTCGGGGAGACCCAGTACTTC

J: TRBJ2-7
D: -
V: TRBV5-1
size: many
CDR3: CASSLRESFPYEQYF
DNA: TGCGCCAGCAGCCTGAGGGAGAGTTTCCCCTACGAGCAGTACTTC

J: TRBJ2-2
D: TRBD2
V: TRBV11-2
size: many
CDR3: CASSFPSGLAGYNTGELFF
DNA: TGTGCCAGCAGCTTCCCCTCGGGACTAGCGGGGTATAACACCGGGGAGCTGTTTTTT

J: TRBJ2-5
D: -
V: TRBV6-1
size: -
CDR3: CASSEGGPETQYF
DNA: TGTGCCAGCAGTGAGGGGGGGCCGGAGACCCAGTACTTC

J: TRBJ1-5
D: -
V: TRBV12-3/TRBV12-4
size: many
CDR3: CASRSGRSNQPQHF
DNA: TGTGCCAGCAGGTCGGGACGTAGCAATCAGCCCCAGCATTTT

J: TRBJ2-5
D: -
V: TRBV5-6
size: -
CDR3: CASSFSGGTETQYF
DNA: TGTGCCAGCAGTTTTTCGGGGGGCACGGAGACCCAGTACTTC

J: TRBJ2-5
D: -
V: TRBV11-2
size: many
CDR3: CASSLDGRGPNF
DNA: TGTGCCAGCAGCTTAGATGGTCGGGGCCCCAACTTC

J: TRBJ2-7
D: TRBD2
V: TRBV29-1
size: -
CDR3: CSVEDPASGYEQYF
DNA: TGCAGCGTTGAAGATCCGGCTAGCGGGTACGAGCAGTACTTC